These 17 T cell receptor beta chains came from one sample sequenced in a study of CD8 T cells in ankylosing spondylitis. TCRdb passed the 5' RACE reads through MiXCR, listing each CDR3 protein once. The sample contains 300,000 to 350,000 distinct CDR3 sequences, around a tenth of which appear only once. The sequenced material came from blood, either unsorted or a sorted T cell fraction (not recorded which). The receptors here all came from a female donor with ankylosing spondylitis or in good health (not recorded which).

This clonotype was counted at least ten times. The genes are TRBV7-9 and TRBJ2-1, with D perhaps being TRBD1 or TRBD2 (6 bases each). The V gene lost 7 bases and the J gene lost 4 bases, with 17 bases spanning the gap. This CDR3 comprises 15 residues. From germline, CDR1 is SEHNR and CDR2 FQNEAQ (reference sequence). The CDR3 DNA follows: TGTGCCAGCAACGGAGGGGGGTTAGAGTACAATGAGCAGTTCTTC. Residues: CASNGGGLEYNEQFF.

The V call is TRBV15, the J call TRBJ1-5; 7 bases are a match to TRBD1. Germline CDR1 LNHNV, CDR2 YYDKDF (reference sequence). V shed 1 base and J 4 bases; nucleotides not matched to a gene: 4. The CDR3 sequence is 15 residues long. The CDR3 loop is CATSRVGQVNQPQHF. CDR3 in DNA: TGTGCCACCAGCAGAGTCGGACAGGTAAATCAGCCCCAGCATTTT. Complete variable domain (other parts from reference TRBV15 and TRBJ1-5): DAMVIQNPRYQVTQFGKPVTLSCSQTLNHNVMYWYQQKSSQAPKLLFHYYDKDFNNEADTPDNFQSRRPNTSFCFLDIRSPGLGDTAMYLCATSRVGQVNQPQHFGDGTRLSIL.

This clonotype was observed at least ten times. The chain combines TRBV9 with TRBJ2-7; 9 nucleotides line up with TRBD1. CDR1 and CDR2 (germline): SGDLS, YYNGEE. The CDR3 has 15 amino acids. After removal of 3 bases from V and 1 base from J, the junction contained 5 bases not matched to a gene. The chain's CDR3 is CASSEGTGSSYEQYF. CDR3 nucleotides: TGTGCCAGCAGCGAGGGGACAGGGTCTTCCTACGAGCAGTACTTC.

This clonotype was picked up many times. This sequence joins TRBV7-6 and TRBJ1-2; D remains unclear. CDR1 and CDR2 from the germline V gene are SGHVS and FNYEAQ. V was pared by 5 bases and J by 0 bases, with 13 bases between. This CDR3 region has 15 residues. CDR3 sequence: CASSLGSTANYGYTF. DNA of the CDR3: TGTGCCAGCAGCCTAGGGTCCACCGCTAACTATGGCTACACCTTC. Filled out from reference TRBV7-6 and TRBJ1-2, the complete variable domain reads GAGVSQSPRYKVTKRGQDVALRCDPISGHVSLYWYRQALGQGPEFLTYFNYEAQQDKSGLPNDRFSAERPEGSISTLTIQRTEQRDSAMYRCASSLGSTANYGYTFGSGTRLTVV.

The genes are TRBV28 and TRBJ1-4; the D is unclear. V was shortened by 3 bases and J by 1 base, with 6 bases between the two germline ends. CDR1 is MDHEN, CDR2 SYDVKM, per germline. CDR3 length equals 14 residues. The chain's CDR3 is CASSFRRTNEKLFF. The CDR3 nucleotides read TGTGCCAGCAGTTTTAGAAGAACTAATGAAAAACTGTTTTTT.

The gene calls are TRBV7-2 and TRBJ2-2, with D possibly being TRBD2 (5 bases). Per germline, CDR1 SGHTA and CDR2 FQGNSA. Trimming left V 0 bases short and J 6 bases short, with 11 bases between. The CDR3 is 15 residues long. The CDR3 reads CASSLAREISGELFF. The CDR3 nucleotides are TGTGCCAGCAGCTTAGCGAGGGAAATCTCCGGGGAGCTGTTTTTT.

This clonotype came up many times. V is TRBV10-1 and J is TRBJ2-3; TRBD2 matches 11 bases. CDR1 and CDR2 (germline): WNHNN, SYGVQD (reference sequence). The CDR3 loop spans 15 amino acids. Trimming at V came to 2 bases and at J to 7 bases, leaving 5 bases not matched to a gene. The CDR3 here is CASSEVAGGLNTQYF. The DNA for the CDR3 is TGCGCCAGCAGTGAGGTAGCGGGAGGGCTAAATACGCAGTATTTT.

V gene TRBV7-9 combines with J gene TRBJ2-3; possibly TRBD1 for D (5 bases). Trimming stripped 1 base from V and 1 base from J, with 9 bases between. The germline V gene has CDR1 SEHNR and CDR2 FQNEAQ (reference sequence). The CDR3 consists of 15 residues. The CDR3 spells CASSLVQGGTDTQYF. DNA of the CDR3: TGTGCCAGCAGCTTAGTTCAGGGCGGCACAGATACGCAGTATTTT.

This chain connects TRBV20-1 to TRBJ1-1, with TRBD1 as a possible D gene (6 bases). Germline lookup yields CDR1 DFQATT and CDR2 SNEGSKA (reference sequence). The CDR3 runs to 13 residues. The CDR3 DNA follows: TGCAGGGGGGGGGGGCAGGGGAACACTGAAGCTTTCTTT. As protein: CRGGGQGNTEAFF.

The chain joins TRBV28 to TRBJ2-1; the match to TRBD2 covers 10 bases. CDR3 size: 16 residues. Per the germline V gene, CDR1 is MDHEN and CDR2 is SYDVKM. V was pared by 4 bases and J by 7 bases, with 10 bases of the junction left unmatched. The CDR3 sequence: CASSWKREGLYNEQFF. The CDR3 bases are TGTGCCAGCAGTTGGAAGCGGGAGGGCCTGTATAATGAGCAGTTCTTC.

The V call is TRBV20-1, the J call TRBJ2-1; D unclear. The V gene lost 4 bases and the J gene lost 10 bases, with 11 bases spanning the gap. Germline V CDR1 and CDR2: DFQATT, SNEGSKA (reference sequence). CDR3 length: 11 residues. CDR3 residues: CSATRNREQFF. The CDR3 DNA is TGCAGTGCTACGAGGAATCGGGAGCAGTTCTTC.

The CDR3: CASSGFVSTEAFF. CDR3 nucleotides: TGCGCCAGCAGCGGCTTTGTGAGCACTGAAGCTTTCTTT. The chain links TRBV5-1 to TRBJ1-1; no firm D call. The CDR3 covers 13 residues. The V and J ends lost 4 bases and 4 bases respectively, with 11 bases between them. From germline, CDR1 is SGHRS and CDR2 YFSETQ.

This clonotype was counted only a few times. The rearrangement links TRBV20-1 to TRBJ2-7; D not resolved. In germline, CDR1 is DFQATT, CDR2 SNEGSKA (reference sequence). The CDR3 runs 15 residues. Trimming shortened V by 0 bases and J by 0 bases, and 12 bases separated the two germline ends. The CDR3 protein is CSARDGSHSSYEQYF. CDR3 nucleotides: TGCAGTGCTAGAGATGGATCCCACAGCTCCTACGAGCAGTACTTC.

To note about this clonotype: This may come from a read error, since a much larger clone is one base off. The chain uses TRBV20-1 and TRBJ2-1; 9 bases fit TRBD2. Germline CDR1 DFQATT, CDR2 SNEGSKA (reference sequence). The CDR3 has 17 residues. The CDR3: CCARDGRSGGPSHEQFF. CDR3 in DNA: TGCTGTGCTAGAGATGGAAGGAGCGGGGGGCCTTCACATGAGCAGTTCTTC.

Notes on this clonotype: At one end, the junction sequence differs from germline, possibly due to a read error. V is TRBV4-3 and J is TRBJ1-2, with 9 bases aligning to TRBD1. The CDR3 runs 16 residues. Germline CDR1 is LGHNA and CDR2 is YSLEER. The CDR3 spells CASSQGLTGGGYGYAF. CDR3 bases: TGCGCCAGCAGCCAAGGTCTAACAGGGGGCGGCTATGGCTACGCCTTC.

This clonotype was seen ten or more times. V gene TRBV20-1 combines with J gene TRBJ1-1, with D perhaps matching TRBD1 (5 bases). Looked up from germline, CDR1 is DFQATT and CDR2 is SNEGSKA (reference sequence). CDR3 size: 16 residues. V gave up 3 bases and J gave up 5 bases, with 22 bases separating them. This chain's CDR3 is CSARGTGTIGDTEAFF. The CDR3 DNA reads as TGCAGTGCTAGGGGTACCGGGACGATCGGGGATACTGAAGCTTTCTTT.

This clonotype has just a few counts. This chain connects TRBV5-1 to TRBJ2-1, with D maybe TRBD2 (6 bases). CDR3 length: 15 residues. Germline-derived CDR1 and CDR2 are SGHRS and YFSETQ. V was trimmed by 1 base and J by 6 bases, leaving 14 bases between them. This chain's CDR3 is CASSLSSAGGNEQFF. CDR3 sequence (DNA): TGCGCCAGCAGCTTGTCGTCCGCCGGGGGCAATGAGCAGTTCTTC.